The present T cell receptor (beta chain) was sequenced within a study of shared T cell receptors in the human thymus. The CDR3 contains 16 residues. The ends lost 4 bases at V and 2 bases at J; junction bases unmatched: 6. Per the germline V gene, CDR1 is PRHDT and CDR2 is FYEKMQ (reference sequence). Sequencing was performed with immunoSEQ multiplex PCR; in TCRdb, only in-frame clones are kept and a portion is missing. Of under 700,000 clones detected, 78% appear once; the ten largest clones hold around 0.013%. The same sample was also studied in work on human thymus T cells. That work adds: Donation was from healthy Finnish infants who were having corrective surgery that addressed congenital heart defects. Corrective cardiac operations yielded the resected thymus tissue. Gene usage for V and J segments appeared biased in thymic and blood repertoires. What related research reported was that thymic repertoires overlapped highly among unrelated individuals.

The sequencing sample was made of thymocytes. The rearrangement links TRBV13 to TRBJ2-7; 12 bases line up with TRBD1. The origin of this receptor is a boy younger than two with a congenital heart defect. The chain's CDR3 is CASSSTGTGGPYEQYF. CDR3 in DNA: TGTGCCAGCAGCTCCACCGGGACAGGGGGCCCCTACGAGCAGTACTTC.